This TCR beta chain was sequenced for a study of CD8+ T cells in alopecia areata. As for treatment: oral pan-JAK inhibitor, 5-10 mg twice daily. Extracted RNA was reverse transcribed into cDNA, the sequencing template. Sequencing was performed with immunoSEQ multiplex PCR; in TCRdb, only in-frame clones are kept and a portion is missing. The sample has 120,000 or so clones, approximately 57% seen once. Only a few counts were recorded for this clone. The antigen remains undetermined. Overall study findings and caveats: Scalp clonality and expanded CD8+ clones among the top 100 showed significant decreases with tofacitinib.

This CDR3 is built from 16 residues. The V and J ends lost 5 bases and 6 bases, in that order; junction bases with no gene match: 12. Germline CDR1 is MGHDK and CDR2 is SYGVNS. The sequence was collected from a human donor with alopecia areata. This sequence joins TRBV25-1 and TRBJ2-3, with 9 bases fitting TRBD2. Sequenced here: CD4+ T cells sorted from blood, sampled at week 4, from a patient treated with tofacitinib. In DNA form, the CDR3 reads TGTGCCAGCAGTCATAGCGGGAGAGCGGGAGGCGATACGCAGTATTTT. As protein: CASSHSGRAGGDTQYF. Variable domain in full (rest from reference TRBV25-1 and TRBJ2-3): EADIYQTPRYLVIGTGKKITLECSQTMGHDKMYWYQQDPGMELHLIHYSYGVNSTEKGDLSSESTVSRIRTEHFPLTLESARPSHTSQYLCASSHSGRAGGDTQYFGPGTRLTVL.